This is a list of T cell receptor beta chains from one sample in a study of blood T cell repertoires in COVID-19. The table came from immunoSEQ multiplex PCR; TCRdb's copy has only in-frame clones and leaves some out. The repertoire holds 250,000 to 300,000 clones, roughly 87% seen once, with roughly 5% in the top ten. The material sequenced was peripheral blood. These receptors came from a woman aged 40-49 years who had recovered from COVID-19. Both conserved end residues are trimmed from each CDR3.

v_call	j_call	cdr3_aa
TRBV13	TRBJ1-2	ASSLGGQQYGYT
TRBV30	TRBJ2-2	AWSTSGLAGAHTGELF
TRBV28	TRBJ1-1	ASSTQGRGTEAF
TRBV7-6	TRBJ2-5	ASSRTGSGETQY
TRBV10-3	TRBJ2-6	AISEGQRASGANVLT
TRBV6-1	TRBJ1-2	ASSEATTGGYGYT
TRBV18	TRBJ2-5	ASSPTAQGEETQY
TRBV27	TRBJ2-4	ASSLSRAYIQY
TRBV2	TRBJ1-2	ASSEGQAYGYT
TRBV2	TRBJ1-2	ASVQPETGTYGYT
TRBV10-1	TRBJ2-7	ASGQSSYEQY
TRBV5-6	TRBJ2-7	ASSADRGRYEQY
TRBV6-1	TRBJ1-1	ASSDTGYTEAF
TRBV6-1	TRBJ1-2	ASSDRPYGYT
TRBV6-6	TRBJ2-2	ASSYLSGSNTGELF
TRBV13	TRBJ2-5	ASVEGGVYQETQY
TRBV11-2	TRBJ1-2	ASSPVWGPWGYT
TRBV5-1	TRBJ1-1	ASSLAVANTEAF
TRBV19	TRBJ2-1	ASNPGGSYNEQF
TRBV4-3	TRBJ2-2	ASSQDTSGPGTGELF
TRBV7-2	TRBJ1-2	ASSPGPSGYT
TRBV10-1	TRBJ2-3	ASSGGQGTDTQY
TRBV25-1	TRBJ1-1	ASSEALGGKTEAF
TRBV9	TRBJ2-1	ASSAHLRGGKVYNEQF
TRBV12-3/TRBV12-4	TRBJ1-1	ASSLRRGTVTF
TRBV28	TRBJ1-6	ASGSGPRDPNSPLH
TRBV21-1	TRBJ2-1	ASSKGVPGLAGVGSYNEQF
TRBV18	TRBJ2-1	ASSQGLAGVNEQF
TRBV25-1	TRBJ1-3	ASSEGPVSGNTIY
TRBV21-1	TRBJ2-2	ASNPGENTGELF
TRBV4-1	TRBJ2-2	ASSGITGNTGELF
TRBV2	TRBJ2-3	ASNPGTENTQY
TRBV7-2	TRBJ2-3	ASSLPRANPY
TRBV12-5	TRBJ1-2	ASGTQTGYGYT
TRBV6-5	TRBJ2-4	ASDSVRAKNIQY
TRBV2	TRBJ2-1	ASLSGSPSYNEQF